What follows are 18 T cell receptor beta chains derived from one specimen sequenced in a study of blood T cell repertoires in COVID-19. Here immunoSEQ multiplex PCR was the method, and the copy in TCRdb shows in-frame clones only, minus some. There are more than 130,000 clones in the sample; 84% occur only once, and under 10% lies in the top ten. Material: peripheral blood. Source of these receptors: a woman older than 75 in a cohort sampled during active or convalescent COVID-19.

J is TRBJ2-7 and V is TRBV2, with D perhaps TRBD2 (7 bases). The CDR3 spans 14 residues. Trimming cost V 3 bases and J 5 bases, with 14 bases left between them. From germline, CDR1 is SNHLY and CDR2 FYNNEI. The CDR3 sequence: CASSDGWGGDEQYF. The CDR3, as DNA: TGTGCCAGCAGTGATGGGTGGGGGGGCGACGAGCAGTACTTC.

V gene TRBV7-2 combines with J gene TRBJ2-7, with 7 positions matching TRBD1. Unmatched junction bases numbered 2, after V lost 1 base and J lost 2 bases. This CDR3 is 14 amino acids long. Per the germline V gene, CDR1 is SGHTA and CDR2 is FQGNSA. The CDR3 nucleotides read TGTGCCAGCAGCTTAGGAGGGGGCGCCTACGAGCAGTACGTC. As protein: CASSLGGGAYEQYV.

J is TRBJ1-5 and V is TRBV7-9, with D possibly being TRBD1 (5 bases). The germline V gene encodes CDR1 SEHNR and CDR2 FQNEAQ (reference sequence). The CDR3 contains 15 residues. With 1 base removed from V and 2 bases from J, the gap between germline ends came to 9 bases. CDR3 sequence: CASSLGVGGNQPQHF. For the CDR3, the DNA is TGTGCCAGCAGCTTAGGGGTAGGGGGCAATCAGCCCCAGCATTTT.

CDR3 residues: CASAGLAGDTQYF. For the CDR3, the DNA is TGTGCTAGTGCCGGACTAGCCGGGGATACGCAGTATTTT. The chain uses TRBV12-5 and TRBJ2-3; 8 nucleotides agree with TRBD2. J gave up 6 bases and V 7 bases, and 6 bases lay outside the gene matches. The CDR3 is 13 residues long. Germline CDR1 is LGHNT and CDR2 is FRNRAP. The full variable domain, completed using reference TRBV12-5 and TRBJ2-3, is DARVTQTPRHKVTEMGQEVTMRCQPILGHNTVFWYRQTMMQGLELLAYFRNRAPLDDSGMPKDRFSAEMPDATLATLKIQPSEPRDSAVYFCASAGLAGDTQYFGPGTRLTVL.

This clone was seen once. The chain's CDR3 is CASSSRTAAGNTIYF. CDR3 nucleotide sequence: TGTGCCAGCAGTTCGCGGACTGCCGCCGGAAACACCATATATTTT. V is TRBV28 and J is TRBJ1-3; D gene unclear. The CDR3 sequence is 15 residues long. Trimming removed 4 bases from V and 4 bases from J, with 14 bases in between. Germline V gene lookup returns CDR1 MDHEN and CDR2 SYDVKM. Full variable domain (outside the CDR3, taken from reference TRBV28 and TRBJ1-3): DVKVTQSSRYLVKRTGEKVFLECVQDMDHENMFWYRQDPGLGLRLIYFSYDVKMKEKGDIPEGYSVSREKKERFSLILESASTNQTSMYLCASSSRTAAGNTIYFGEGSWLTVV.

There are a few counts of this clone. The chain uses TRBV28 and TRBJ2-3; TRBD2 matches at 13 bases. The CDR3 totals 19 residues. The germline CDR1 and CDR2 sequences are MDHEN and SYDVKM. J was trimmed by 0 bases and V by 3 bases; bases with no gene match: 9. DNA of the CDR3: TGTGCCAGCAGTTTGCGGGGACTAGCGGGGATCGGAAGCACAGATACGCAGTATTTT. It yields the protein CASSLRGLAGIGSTDTQYF.

The rearrangement joins TRBV12-3 or TRBV12-4 to TRBJ1-2; perhaps TRBD1 as D (5 bases). This CDR3 contains 13 residues. V lost 6 bases to trimming and J lost 1 base, with 9 bases between them. The CDR3 nucleotides read TGTGCCAGCAGCCGGGGGTTTAACTATGGCTACACCTTC. It specifies CASSRGFNYGYTF.

The CDR3 DNA is TGCGCCAGCAGCTTGGTCTGGGACAGGGCTGGCTACACCTTC. Protein: CASSLVWDRAGYTF. This chain connects TRBV5-1 to TRBJ1-2; 9 nucleotides line up with TRBD1. Trimming cost V 0 bases and J 7 bases; bases outside gene matches: 4. The CDR3 spans 14 residues. CDR1 is SGHRS, CDR2 YFSETQ, per germline.

The CDR3 protein is CASTRRSSYNSPLHF. CDR3 nucleotides: TGTGCCAGTACCCGGAGGAGCTCCTATAATTCACCCCTCCACTTT. The chain carries TRBV19 and TRBJ1-6; D ambiguous. The CDR3 is 15 residues long. The germline gives CDR1 LNHDA, CDR2 SQIVND (reference sequence). Trimming removed 7 bases at V and 0 bases at J, with 10 bases between.

This clone appeared a few times. The rearrangement joins TRBV5-5 to TRBJ1-4, with 9 positions matching TRBD1. Germline assignment: CDR1 SGHKS and CDR2 YYEKEE (reference sequence). V was pared by 2 bases and J by 7 bases, with 6 bases of the junction left unmatched. This CDR3 is built from 15 residues. CDR3 sequence: CASSLMGQGSEKLFF. CDR3 sequence (DNA): TGTGCCAGCAGCTTAATGGGACAGGGTAGTGAAAAACTGTTTTTT.

The V call is TRBV9, the J call TRBJ1-6, with 9 nucleotides matching TRBD1. The germline V gene has CDR1 SGDLS and CDR2 YYNGEE. The J segment lost 2 bases and the V segment lost 7 bases, leaving 4 bases of the junction unmatched. The CDR3 runs to 15 residues. For the CDR3, the DNA is TGTGCCAGCCGGACAGGGGCTGCCTATAATTCACCCCTCCACTTT. Translation gives CASRTGAAYNSPLHF.

The rearrangement uses TRBV6-1 and TRBJ1-2; TRBD1 aligns across 11 bases. With 4 bases clipped from V and 2 bases from J, the junction kept 6 bases outside the gene matches. This CDR3 comprises 16 residues. Germline CDR1 is MNHNS and CDR2 is SASEGT. The CDR3 coding sequence is TGTGCCAGCAGTGGGGACAGGGGGTTAAAAAACTATGGCTACACCTTC. Its protein is CASSGDRGLKNYGYTF.

The rearrangement joins TRBV23-1 to TRBJ2-1, with D unresolved. TRBV23-1 carries the ORF label, with uncertain function. V lost 6 bases and J lost 8, with 5 bases in between. This CDR3 has 10 amino acids. The DNA of the CDR3 is TGCGCCAGCAGCGAGGATGAGCAGTTCTTC. This sequence encodes CASSEDEQFF.

This clone appeared once. The chain employs TRBV7-8 and TRBJ2-1; 8 nucleotides agree with TRBD1. The CDR3 has 17 amino acids. J was trimmed by 4 bases and V by 0 bases; bases with no gene match: 8. Germline V gene data show CDR1 as SGHVS and CDR2 as FQNEAQ. The CDR3: CASSLARFGTGYNEQFF. The CDR3 nucleotides read TGTGCCAGCAGCTTAGCGAGGTTCGGGACAGGATACAATGAGCAGTTCTTC.

The CDR3 DNA reads TGTGCCAGCAGCTTGAACCAGGGGGCGGGGAACTATGGCTACACCTTC. Its translation is CASSLNQGAGNYGYTF. The J gene is TRBJ1-2, the V gene TRBV5-5; 8 bases agree with TRBD1. Germline values: CDR1 SGHKS, CDR2 YYEKEE (reference sequence). This CDR3 contains 16 residues. V was pared by 1 base and J by 2 bases, with 7 bases of the junction left unmatched.

V usage is TRBV7-9 and J usage is TRBJ1-1; the D gene is possibly TRBD1 (5 bases). The CDR3 extends over 14 amino acids. Per germline, CDR1 SEHNR and CDR2 FQNEAQ (reference sequence). V was pared by 6 bases and J by 7 bases, with 18 bases between. The CDR3 region is CASRTWQGVDEAFF. As DNA, the CDR3 is TGTGCCAGCAGAACCTGGCAGGGCGTCGATGAAGCTTTCTTT.

The chain has TRBV24-1 and TRBJ2-1; 7 bases agree with TRBD1. The V segment lost 4 bases and the J segment 4 bases; nucleotides outside the gene matches: 9. The CDR3 runs 16 residues. Germline V gives CDR1 KGHDR, CDR2 SFDVKD. The CDR3 sequence is CATSDRGRQGYNEQFF. As DNA, the CDR3 is TGTGCCACCAGTGACAGAGGGCGACAGGGATACAATGAGCAGTTCTTC.

The chain has TRBV6-5 and TRBJ1-2; 7 nucleotides align to TRBD1. The germline V gene has CDR1 MNHEY and CDR2 SVGAGI. The CDR3 is 13 residues long. V shed 6 bases, J shed 2 bases, and the junction held 3 bases outside the gene matches. The CDR3 sequence: CASRQTGNYGYTF. DNA of the CDR3: TGTGCCAGCAGACAGACAGGGAACTATGGCTACACCTTC.